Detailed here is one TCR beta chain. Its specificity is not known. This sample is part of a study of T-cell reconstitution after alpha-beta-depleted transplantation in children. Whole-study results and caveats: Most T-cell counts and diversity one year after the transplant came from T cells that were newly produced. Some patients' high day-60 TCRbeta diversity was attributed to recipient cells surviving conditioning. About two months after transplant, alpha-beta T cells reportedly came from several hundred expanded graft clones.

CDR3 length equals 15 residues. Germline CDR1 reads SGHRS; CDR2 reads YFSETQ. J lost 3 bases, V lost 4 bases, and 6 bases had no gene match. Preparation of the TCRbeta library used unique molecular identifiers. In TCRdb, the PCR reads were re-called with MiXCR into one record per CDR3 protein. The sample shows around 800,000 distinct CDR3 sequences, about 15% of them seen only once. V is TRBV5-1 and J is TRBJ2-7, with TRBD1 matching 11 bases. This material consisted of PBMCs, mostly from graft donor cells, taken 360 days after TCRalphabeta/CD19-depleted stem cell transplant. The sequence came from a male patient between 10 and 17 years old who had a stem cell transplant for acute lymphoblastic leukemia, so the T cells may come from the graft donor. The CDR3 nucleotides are TGCGCCAGCAGCGTCGGGACAGGGGGTCGCTACGAGCAGTACTTC. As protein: CASSVGTGGRYEQYF. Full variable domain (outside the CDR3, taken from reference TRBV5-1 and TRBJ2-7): KAGVTQTPRYLIKTRGQQVTLSCSPISGHRSVSWYQQTPGQGLQFLFEYFSETQRNKGNFPGRFSGRQFSNSRSEMNVSTLELGDSALYLCASSVGTGGRYEQYFGPGTRLTVT.